This T cell receptor beta chain was retrieved from a study of cytomegalovirus exposure and HLA in healthy donors. The PCR had 60 Vbeta and 13 Jbeta primers. TCRdb keeps only in-frame clones here, not all; method: immunoSEQ multiplex PCR. The sample holds approximately 72,000 clones. About this clone itself: Its target is unknown.

Overall study findings and caveats: Relative to the approximately 700-donor mean, N-insertions were reportedly fewer in an Asian-associated ancestry cluster in a later analysis. Among TCR beta chains of equal frequency, HLA-associated ones were more clonally expanded in a later analysis. Overall, about 160 TCR beta chains were annotated as cytomegalovirus-associated. Rare sequences made up most TCRs, while some public TCRs were found in many donors.

The V end was cut by 5 bases, the J end by 2 bases, with 11 bases between. The CDR3 covers 13 residues. Germline CDR1 and CDR2: SGHRS and YFSETQ. Material: PBMCs. This sequence joins TRBV5-1 and TRBJ2-7, with a tentative D call TRBD1 (6 bases). The receptor's source is a woman in her forties in good health and CMV-seropositive. The CDR3 loop reads CASRPDSTYEQYF. The CDR3 DNA sequence: TGCGCCAGCAGGCCGGACAGTACCTACGAGCAGTACTTC.